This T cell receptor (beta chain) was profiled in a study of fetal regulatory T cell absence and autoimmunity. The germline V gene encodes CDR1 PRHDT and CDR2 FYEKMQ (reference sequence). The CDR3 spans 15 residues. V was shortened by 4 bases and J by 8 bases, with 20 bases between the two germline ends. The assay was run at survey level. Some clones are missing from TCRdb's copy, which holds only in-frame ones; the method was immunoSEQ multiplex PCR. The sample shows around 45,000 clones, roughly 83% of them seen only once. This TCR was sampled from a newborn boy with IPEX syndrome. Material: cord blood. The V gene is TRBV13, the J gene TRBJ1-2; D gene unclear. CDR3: CASSSPSGPTRGYTF. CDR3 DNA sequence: TGTGCCAGCAGCTCCCCGTCGGGCCCAACTCGCGGCTACACCTTC.